These 22 T cell receptor beta chains came from one sample sequenced in a study of T cell repertoires in cytomegalovirus infection. From the reads, TCRdb called clonotypes with MiXCR, one entry per CDR3 protein. The data contain about 450,000 distinct CDR3 sequences, about 33% of them singletons. Sequencing was carried out using PBMCs. All receptors come from a human donor in good health (CMV status not recorded). Some clones in this sample may be carry-over from other donors' samples.

The chain recombines TRBV6-2 or TRBV6-3 with TRBJ1-2; 8 bases map to TRBD1. Unmatched junction bases numbered 11, after V lost 8 bases and J lost 6 bases. The CDR3 covers 14 residues. CDR1 is MNHEY, CDR2 SVGEGT, per germline. CDR3 DNA sequence: TGTGCCAGCGTGAGGAGTCCAGGGGGCCATGGCTACACCTTC. This codes for CASVRSPGGHGYTF.

The CDR3 DNA is TGCGCCAGCAGCTACACCCGAGCCACTGAAGCTTTCTTT. It encodes CASSYTRATEAFF. This chain joins TRBV5-1 and TRBJ1-1; D gene uncertain. The CDR3 contains 13 residues. Germline V gene sequence: CDR1 SGHRS, CDR2 YFSETQ. Trimming took off 3 bases at V and 4 bases at J, with 10 bases between the two ends.

The V gene is TRBV6-1, the J gene TRBJ2-7; 9 nucleotides line up with TRBD1. Trimming took 4 bases from V and 6 from J; bases not matched to a gene: 7. The germline gives CDR1 MNHNS, CDR2 SASEGT. The CDR3 extends over 14 amino acids. Written as DNA, the CDR3 is TGTGCCAGCAGTGTCCGGGACAGGGTATTCGAGCAGTACTTC. It codes for CASSVRDRVFEQYF.

V gene TRBV20-1 combines with J gene TRBJ2-2; 8 nucleotides match TRBD2. Germline values: CDR1 DFQATT, CDR2 SNEGSKA (reference sequence). Trimming removed 5 bases from V and 5 bases from J; junction bases left unmatched: 10. The CDR3 runs to 15 residues. The CDR3 loop reads CSAWGGAGVTGELFF. The CDR3 region has the DNA TGCAGTGCTTGGGGTGGAGCGGGGGTAACCGGGGAGCTGTTTTTT.

This clonotype showed up many times. This chain joins TRBV12-3 or TRBV12-4 and TRBJ1-5; tentatively, D is TRBD1 (6 bases). V lost 6 bases to trimming and J lost 2 bases, with 8 bases between them. CDR3 length: 13 amino acids. CDR3 in amino acids: CASSRTGNQPQHF. Here the CDR3 DNA reads TGTGCCAGCAGCCGGACAGGCAATCAGCCCCAGCATTTT.

This clonotype was counted a few times. V and J are TRBV7-9 and TRBJ2-7; TRBD1 matches 10 bases. In germline, CDR1 is SEHNR, CDR2 FQNEAQ (reference sequence). The trim removed 5 bases at V and 4 bases at J, leaving 8 bases unmatched. This CDR3 region has 15 residues. The CDR3 spells CASSPTGQGIYEQYF. The CDR3 DNA reads as TGTGCCAGCAGCCCCACGGGACAGGGGATTTACGAGCAGTACTTC.

The V and J genes are TRBV19 and TRBJ2-2, with no clear D. Germline CDR1 and CDR2: LNHDA and SQIVND (reference sequence). Deletions cut 3 bases from V and 4 bases from J, with 9 bases between. CDR3 length: 14 residues. This chain's CDR3 is CASSIGPITGELFF. CDR3 nucleotide sequence: TGTGCCAGTAGTATTGGGCCGATCACCGGGGAGCTGTTTTTT.

For this clonotype: Possible read error: a much larger clone is one base away. The V gene is TRBV6-1, the J gene TRBJ2-4; no clear D gene. Trimming took 7 bases from V and 8 from J, leaving 24 bases between them. CDR3 length: 16 amino acids. Germline V CDR1 and CDR2: MNHNS, SASEGT. The CDR3 loop is CASTEDPEIWWDIQYF. The DNA of the CDR3 is TGTGCCAGCACCGAGGACCCCGAAATTTGGTGGGACATTCAGTACTTC.

This clonotype was seen more than once but under ten times. In DNA form, the CDR3 reads TGTGCCAGCAGCCCCTCCCTCGATGTCCTCCACTTT. As protein: CASSPSLDVLHF. The genes are TRBV7-9 and TRBJ1-6; D is unresolved. This CDR3 spans 12 amino acids. CDR1 SEHNR and CDR2 FQNEAQ come from the germline V gene (reference sequence). V lost 5 bases and J 15 bases, leaving 14 bases between the germline ends.

This clonotype was seen repeatedly, ten times or more. The chain combines TRBV7-8 with TRBJ2-7; a possible D gene is TRBD1 (8 bases). The V and J ends lost 5 bases and 6 bases respectively, with 14 bases between them. The CDR3 has 13 residues. Germline-derived CDR1 and CDR2 are SGHVS and FQNEAQ. The CDR3 sequence: CASSADREGEQYF. CDR3 bases: TGTGCCAGCAGCGCGGACAGGGAGGGCGAGCAGTACTTC.

The chain joins TRBV7-6 to TRBJ1-1, with 7 bases lining up with TRBD1. Germline CDR1 and CDR2: SGHVS and FNYEAQ. The V gene end was trimmed by 5 bases and the J gene end by 8 bases; junction bases not matched to a gene: 5. The CDR3 spans 12 residues. CDR3 nucleotide sequence: TGTGCCAGCAGCCCCACAGGGGTGGAAGCTTTCTTT. Protein sequence: CASSPTGVEAFF.

The chain is built from TRBV24-1 and TRBJ2-5; TRBD1 aligns across 9 bases. The ends lost 3 bases at V and 6 bases at J; junction bases unmatched: 10. CDR1 is KGHDR and CDR2 is SFDVKD in the germline V gene. The CDR3 covers 16 residues. CDR3 DNA sequence: TGTGCCACCAGTGATCCTCGGGACAGGGAAATAAAGACCCAGTACTTC. Translated, it gives CATSDPRDREIKTQYF.

This clonotype was counted only a few times. This chain links TRBV6-6 with TRBJ2-7; 7 nucleotides match TRBD1. The length of the CDR3 is 16 residues. The germline V gene has CDR1 MNHNY and CDR2 SVGAGI (reference sequence). V shed 5 bases, J shed 1 base, and the junction held 11 bases outside the gene matches. The CDR3 DNA is TGTGCCAGCAGTGTTCAGGACAGGAGGTTTTCCTACGAGCAGTACTTC. Residues: CASSVQDRRFSYEQYF.

The V gene is TRBV4-1, the J gene TRBJ1-6; TRBD1 agrees at 7 bases. Germline loops: CDR1 MGHRA, CDR2 YSYEKL. V dropped 4 bases and J dropped 9; count of bases not matched to a gene: 3. This CDR3 has 13 amino acids. CDR3 loop: CASSLQGTSPLHF. The CDR3 nucleotides are TGCGCCAGCAGCCTACAGGGGACTTCACCCCTCCACTTT.

The J gene is TRBJ1-5, the V gene TRBV28; maybe TRBD1 (5 bases). This CDR3 spans 16 amino acids. In germline, CDR1 is MDHEN, CDR2 SYDVKM. V was cut by 5 bases and J by 0 bases, with 14 bases left in between. CDR3 amino acids: CASSPPGHNSNQPQHF. In DNA form, the CDR3 reads TGTGCCAGCAGTCCCCCGGGGCACAATAGCAATCAGCCCCAGCATTTT.

V usage is TRBV7-9 and J usage is TRBJ2-7; D perhaps matches TRBD1 (5 bases). Germline V gives CDR1 SEHNR, CDR2 FQNEAQ (reference sequence). V was pared by 4 bases and J by 2 bases, with 12 bases between. CDR3 length equals 14 residues. The CDR3 loop reads CASSSLQGAYEQYF. In nucleotides, the CDR3 is TGTGCCAGCAGCTCCCTGCAGGGCGCCTACGAGCAGTACTTC.

This clonotype was recorded a few times. The CDR3 bases are TGCAGCGTTGCCGACAGGGAAGACTATGGCTACACCTTC. This gives the protein CSVADREDYGYTF. The rearrangement links TRBV29-1 to TRBJ1-2; 7 positions match TRBD1. The germline V gene encodes CDR1 SQVTM and CDR2 ANQGSEA. After removal of 4 bases from V and 3 bases from J, the junction contained 5 bases not matched to a gene. The CDR3 is 13 amino acids.

This clonotype was seen a handful of times. This chain links TRBV19 with TRBJ2-3; possible D gene TRBD2, 7 bases. The CDR3 consists of 14 residues. V was trimmed by 3 bases and J by 4 bases, leaving 11 bases between them. CDR1 LNHDA and CDR2 SQIVND come from the germline V gene (reference sequence). The CDR3 sequence: CASSIGGPPDTQYF. CDR3 in DNA: TGTGCCAGTAGTATCGGGGGGCCCCCAGATACGCAGTATTTT.

The CDR3 region is CAISGLGGSGYTF. CDR3 coding DNA: TGTGCCATCAGTGGCTTGGGGGGCTCTGGCTACACCTTC. The chain links TRBV10-3 to TRBJ1-2; TRBD1 might be the D (6 bases). Trimming took off 4 bases at V and 7 bases at J, with 13 bases between the two ends. Germline V gene lookup returns CDR1 ENHRY and CDR2 SYGVKD. The CDR3 totals 13 residues.

The J gene is TRBJ1-6, the V gene TRBV12-3 or TRBV12-4; no clear D. With 4 bases removed from V and 0 bases from J, the gap between germline ends came to 10 bases. This CDR3 has 16 amino acids. Written as DNA, the CDR3 is TGTGCCAGCAGTTGGGTGGGAACCTCCTATAATTCACCCCTCCACTTT. Translating it yields CASSWVGTSYNSPLHF.

There are many counts of this clonotype. This chain connects TRBV28 to TRBJ2-3; a possible D gene is TRBD1 (5 bases). CDR3 length equals 13 residues. Germline V lookup: CDR1 MDHEN, CDR2 SYDVKM. V was cut by 4 bases and J by 5 bases, with 10 bases left in between. CDR3 in DNA: TGTGCCAGCAGTTCCCCCGACAGAGATACGCAGTATTTT. As protein: CASSSPDRDTQYF.

This clonotype has a handful of counts. The chain couples TRBV11-2 to TRBJ1-2, with a weak D call TRBD1 (5 bases). Germline loops: CDR1 SGHAT, CDR2 FQNNGV. Between the trimmed V and J ends, which lost 1 base and 2 bases, there was a span of 11 bases. The CDR3 is 15 amino acids. CDR3 nucleotides: TGTGCCAGCAGCTTAGTTCCCGGGGCGAACTATGGCTACACCTTC. This sequence encodes CASSLVPGANYGYTF.